This TCR beta chain appears in the sequencing data of a study of blood T cell repertoires in COVID-19. Background on the study: Samples representing acute and convalescent COVID-19 were sourced from the United States, Italy and Spain. Nucleic acid was either cDNA or gDNA, and it came from T cells, B-cell-depleted T cells, or PBMCs.

Trimming took 7 bases from V and 0 from J, leaving 13 bases between them. The CDR3 is 15 residues long. Germline CDR1 is MNHEY and CDR2 is SVGAGI. Per the original data handling: Estimated nucleated cell counts came from reference gene primer amplification. TCRdb's table, derived via immunoSEQ multiplex PCR, lists solely in-frame clones and lacks some. From that table come the V and J calls and clone size; the DNA was used to work out D and trimming. The top ten clones hold 1.5% to 2% of a sample with about 120,000 clones, just over 90% of them seen once. The source of this sequence is a human donor with active COVID-19. The donor label of this sample is uncertain. J is TRBJ1-5 and V is TRBV6-5; D is unclear. Sequenced input: peripheral blood. The CDR3 DNA is TGTGCCAGCACCGCGACAAATTATAGCAATCAGCCCCAGCATTTT. Its protein is CASTATNYSNQPQHF.